The source of this T cell receptor (beta chain) is a study of blood T cells in healthy people across ages. The CDR3 covers 16 residues. Germline trimming cut 8 bases from V and 0 bases from J; bases unmatched to any gene: 9. At least 6.5 million PBMCs were isolated per sample. Together with a sample-barcoded 5' primer, a J-beta primer mix was included in a second PCR lasting about 6 to 11 cycles. Paired-end reads containing CDR3 totaled no fewer than 2.5 million for each sample. TCRdb recomputed calls from the 5' RACE reads with MiXCR, one row per CDR3 protein. The sample has approximately 810,000 distinct CDR3 sequences, about 36% seen once.

The sequence derives from a man aged 18 to 30 in good health. The V and J genes are TRBV12-3 or TRBV12-4 and TRBJ2-3; 9 positions match TRBD1. Sequencing input: blood. Written as DNA, the CDR3 is TGTGCCAGCGGGAAGTACGGGACAGGGAGCACAGATACGCAGTATTTT. Translation: CASGKYGTGSTDTQYF.